These T cell receptor beta chains were read from a single sample in a study of blood T cell repertoires in COVID-19. Clones were read by immunoSEQ multiplex PCR, and TCRdb kept only the in-frame ones, dropping some. Of around 94,000 clones listed, about 80% are singletons. The specimen sequenced was peripheral blood. These receptors all come from a human donor in a cohort sampled during active COVID-19. Each CDR3 is given with its conserved first and last residue. The order of the fields is V gene, D gene, clone size, J gene, CDR3 protein, CDR3 DNA. D genes are given only for firm matches. The size entry is marked missing in some rows and otherwise reads once, few, many or a size class.

TRBV5-1	TRBD1	once	TRBJ2-5	CASSSTGRETQYF	TGCGCCAGCAGCTCGACAGGGCGCGAGACCCAGTACTTC
TRBV18	TRBD1	few	TRBJ1-5	CASSPTGERQPQHF	TGTGCCAGCTCACCGACAGGGGAAAGACAGCCCCAGCATTTT
TRBV7-2	TRBD1	.	TRBJ1-5	CASQGDRGNQPQHF	TGTGCCAGCCAGGGGGACAGAGGCAATCAGCCCCAGCATTTT
TRBV19	TRBD2	.	TRBJ2-5	CASSRIAGAETQYF	TGTGCCAGTAGTAGAATAGCGGGAGCAGAGACCCAGTACTTC
TRBV4-2	.	.	TRBJ2-7	CASSQAPGVSYEQYF	TGTGCCAGCAGCCAAGCCCCAGGGGTCTCCTACGAGCAGTACTTC
TRBV5-8	TRBD1	.	TRBJ1-1	CASSLRQGAWNTEAFF	TGTGCCAGCAGCTTACGGCAGGGGGCCTGGAACACTGAAGCTTTCTTT
TRBV5-1	TRBD1	.	TRBJ1-1	CASSLSGGDTEAFF	TGCGCCAGCAGCTTATCAGGGGGAGACACTGAAGCTTTCTTT
TRBV27	.	few	TRBJ1-5	CASSVSQPQHF	TGTGCCAGCAGCGTGTCTCAGCCCCAGCATTTT
TRBV5-1	TRBD2	.	TRBJ2-3	CASSPLAGITDTQYF	TGCGCCAGCAGCCCCCTAGCGGGAATCACAGATACGCAGTATTTT
TRBV6-5	TRBD1	.	TRBJ1-2	CASSYRTGGGYTF	TGTGCCAGCAGTTACAGGACAGGGGGTGGCTACACCTTC